The 17 T cell receptor beta chains given below trace back to one sample, sequenced in a study of cytomegalovirus exposure and HLA in healthy donors. With 60 Vbeta and 13 Jbeta primers, the PCR was carried out. Profiling relied on immunoSEQ multiplex PCR, and the TCRdb table lists in-frame clones only, not all of them. Of 150,000 to 200,000 clones in the sample, about three quarters were seen once. Sequencing was done on a sample of PBMCs. All receptors derive from a female donor in good health and CMV-seronegative.

This clone showed up just once. This rearrangement joins TRBV18 to TRBJ1-1; D call uncertain. Germline V gives CDR1 KGHSH, CDR2 LQKENI. Between the trimmed V and J ends, which lost 5 bases and 1 base, there was a span of 8 bases. This CDR3 region has 13 residues. CDR3 sequence: CASSTTGNTEAFF. CDR3 DNA: TGTGCCAGCTCAACGACTGGGAACACTGAAGCTTTCTTT.

The V gene is TRBV5-1, the J gene TRBJ2-7; D gene ambiguous. CDR3 length: 15 amino acids. Trimming stripped 3 bases from V and 0 bases from J, with 13 bases between. Germline V CDR1 and CDR2: SGHRS, YFSETQ. In DNA form, the CDR3 reads TGCGCCAGCAGCTCGGAATTGGGCCTCTCCTACGAGCAGTACTTC. It codes for CASSSELGLSYEQYF. The whole variable domain, filled in from reference TRBV5-1 and TRBJ2-7, reads KAGVTQTPRYLIKTRGQQVTLSCSPISGHRSVSWYQQTPGQGLQFLFEYFSETQRNKGNFPGRFSGRQFSNSRSEMNVSTLELGDSALYLCASSSELGLSYEQYFGPGTRLTVT.

V usage is TRBV7-2 and J usage is TRBJ1-4; D not resolved. V was shortened by 3 bases and J by 2 bases, with 13 bases between the two germline ends. The CDR3 spans 16 residues. Per germline, CDR1 SGHTA and CDR2 FQGNSA. The CDR3 DNA reads TGTGCCAGCAGCTTGAACAGCCCTTCGACTAATGAAAAACTGTTTTTT. Protein product: CASSLNSPSTNEKLFF.

The sample holds a few counts of this clone. V and J are TRBV6-5 and TRBJ1-1; 9 positions match TRBD1. The CDR3 is 13 amino acids. Germline V gene data show CDR1 as MNHEY and CDR2 as SVGAGI. With V trimmed by 4 bases and J by 10 bases, 7 bases remained unmatched. The CDR3 here is CASSSLGQGRAFF. In DNA form, the CDR3 reads TGTGCCAGCAGTTCCTTGGGACAGGGTAGAGCTTTCTTT.

V and J are TRBV9 and TRBJ2-5; 11 bases map to TRBD2. This CDR3 has 15 residues. Germline lookup yields CDR1 SGDLS and CDR2 YYNGEE. J gave up 5 bases and V 3 bases, and 6 bases lay outside the gene matches. Written as DNA, the CDR3 is TGTGCCAGCAGCGCAGTAGCGGGAGGGGGGGAGACCCAGTACTTC. Protein sequence: CASSAVAGGGETQYF.

CDR3 protein: CASKDDRNYGYTF. DNA for the CDR3: TGTGCCAGCAAGGATGACAGAAACTATGGCTACACCTTC. This chain connects TRBV6-4 to TRBJ1-2; possibly TRBD1 for D (5 bases). V lost 7 bases and J lost 2, with 11 bases in between. Germline V CDR1 and CDR2: MRHNA, SNTAGT. CDR3 size: 13 residues.

V and J are TRBV4-2 and TRBJ1-4; 8 bases are shared with TRBD1. With V trimmed by 1 base and J by 4 bases, 5 bases remained unmatched. Germline CDR1 and CDR2: LGHNA and YNFKEQ. There are 16 residues in the CDR3. The CDR3 loop reads CASSQVGGQGNEKLFF. DNA of the CDR3: TGTGCCAGCAGCCAAGTAGGTGGACAGGGTAATGAAAAACTGTTTTTT.

The chain joins TRBV4-1 to TRBJ2-7; possibly TRBD2 for D (6 bases). The V gene's germline CDR1 is MGHRA and CDR2 YSYEKL. The CDR3 spans 17 residues. Trimming pared 0 bases from V and 0 bases from J, leaving 15 bases between. The CDR3: CASSQDAGSSTSYEQYF. Here the CDR3 DNA reads TGCGCCAGCAGCCAAGACGCGGGGTCTAGCACCTCCTACGAGCAGTACTTC.

This clone was counted only a few times. This chain joins TRBV19 and TRBJ1-1; the D gene is possibly TRBD1 (5 bases). V was clipped by 3 bases and J by 3 bases, with 14 bases between them. Per the germline V gene, CDR1 is LNHDA and CDR2 is SQIVND (reference sequence). The CDR3 has 15 amino acids. The CDR3 DNA is TGTGCCAGTAGTATCGCGGCGGGACTGTACACTGAAGCTTTCTTT. It encodes CASSIAAGLYTEAFF. The variable domain in full, with the rest retrieved from reference TRBV19 and TRBJ1-1, is DGGITQSPKYLFRKEGQNVTLSCEQNLNHDAMYWYRQDPGQGLRLIYYSQIVNDFQKGDIAEGYSVSREKKESFPLTVTSAQKNPTAFYLCASSIAAGLYTEAFFGQGTRLTVV.

The V and J genes are TRBV5-1 and TRBJ2-6; D is ambiguous. The ends were cut back, 1 base at V and 4 bases at J, with 9 bases in the middle. Germline V gives CDR1 SGHRS, CDR2 YFSETQ. The CDR3 extends over 15 amino acids. The CDR3 is CASSLTPLGANVLTF. CDR3 nucleotides: TGCGCCAGCAGCTTGACCCCACTGGGGGCCAACGTCCTGACTTTC.

This clone was counted only a few times. The chain joins TRBV7-3 to TRBJ2-7, with D unclear. The germline V gene has CDR1 SGHTA and CDR2 FQGTGA. V was trimmed by 2 bases and J by 7 bases, leaving 12 bases between them. The CDR3 sequence is 13 residues long. The CDR3: CASSLSNTGEQYF. The CDR3 bases are TGTGCCAGCAGCTTATCGAATACCGGGGAGCAGTACTTC. The whole variable domain, remainder taken from reference TRBV7-3 and TRBJ2-7, is GAGVSQTPSNKVTEKGKYVELRCDPISGHTALYWYRQSLGQGPEFLIYFQGTGAADDSGLPNDRFFAVRPEGSVSTLKIQRTERGDSAVYLCASSLSNTGEQYFGPGTRLTVT.

The chain couples TRBV28 to TRBJ1-1, with a possible D match to TRBD1 (6 bases). The CDR3 extends over 14 amino acids. The germline CDR1 and CDR2 sequences are MDHEN and SYDVKM. Trimming shortened V by 3 bases and J by 4 bases, and 12 bases separated the two germline ends. The CDR3 reads CASSFWQGSTEAFF. CDR3 DNA: TGTGCCAGCAGTTTTTGGCAGGGGAGCACTGAAGCTTTCTTT.

This chain links TRBV5-1 with TRBJ2-1, with 10 bases that match TRBD2. Germline CDR1 reads SGHRS; CDR2 reads YFSETQ. CDR3 length equals 15 residues. V dropped 1 base and J dropped 9; count of bases not matched to a gene: 7. The DNA of the CDR3 is TGCGCCAGCAGCTTGAGACTAGCGGGTTCCGGTGAGCAGTTCTTC. It codes for CASSLRLAGSGEQFF.

In this sample, this clone turned up once. The rearrangement joins TRBV18 to TRBJ1-1, with D hard to call. Trimming pared 2 bases from V and 3 bases from J, leaving 7 bases between. Per germline, CDR1 KGHSH and CDR2 LQKENI. This CDR3 spans 13 amino acids. The CDR3 spells CASSPIGDTEAFF. The CDR3 DNA follows: TGTGCCAGCTCACCAATCGGGGACACTGAAGCTTTCTTT.

The gene calls are TRBV9 and TRBJ1-2, with 7 bases aligning to TRBD1. The CDR3 is 15 amino acids. Germline values: CDR1 SGDLS, CDR2 YYNGEE. With 2 bases clipped from V and 4 bases from J, the junction kept 8 bases outside the gene matches. CDR3 protein: CASSVGEGATYGYTF. The CDR3 coding sequence is TGTGCCAGCAGCGTCGGAGAGGGGGCGACCTATGGCTACACCTTC.

This clone was observed a handful of times. This sequence joins TRBV30 and TRBJ1-4; the match to TRBD1 covers 8 bases. V gave up 0 bases and J gave up 2 bases; unmatched junction bases: 2. The germline CDR1 and CDR2 sequences are GTSNPN and SVGIG (reference sequence). The CDR3 spans 15 residues. CDR3 protein: CAWSVRQGTNEKLFF. The CDR3 DNA follows: TGTGCCTGGAGTGTAAGACAGGGGACTAATGAAAAACTGTTTTTT.

The chain links TRBV7-2 to TRBJ1-6; TRBD1 matches 8 bases. Germline V gene sequence: CDR1 SGHTA, CDR2 FQGNSA. V shed 1 base and J 8 bases; nucleotides not matched to a gene: 4. The CDR3 covers 15 residues. CDR3 sequence reads: CASSLGTGTDSPLHF. DNA of the CDR3: TGTGCCAGCAGCTTAGGGACAGGGACGGATTCACCCCTCCACTTT.